This T cell receptor beta chain derives from a study of blood T cell repertoires in COVID-19. The wider study: The origin of the acute and convalescent COVID-19 samples was the United States, Italy and Spain. Sources were T cells, B-cell-depleted T cells, or PBMCs; the material itself was cDNA or gDNA.

Looked up from germline, CDR1 is LGHNA and CDR2 is YSLEER. This CDR3 has 16 residues. Trimming took 1 base from V and 4 from J, leaving 16 bases between them. This clone was detected only a few times. Original handling: Reference gene primer amplification yielded estimated nucleated cell counts. The data were produced by immunoSEQ multiplex PCR, yet TCRdb's version contains in-frame clones alone and is incomplete. For V, J and clone size, that table is used; D and trimming come from the DNA. The sample lists 250,000 to 300,000 clones, 87% seen once, with about 1.6% in the top ten. The receptor was derived from a woman in her thirties or forties who had recovered from COVID-19. The J gene is TRBJ1-1, the V gene TRBV4-3; no definite D call. Sequenced material: peripheral blood. The CDR3 coding sequence is TGCGCCAGCAGCCAAGTGTCGTCGGGGTGGGGCACTGAAGCTTTCTTT. Its protein is CASSQVSSGWGTEAFF.